This T cell receptor beta chain was identified during a study of cytomegalovirus exposure and HLA in healthy donors. Points from the study as a whole: With later analysis, a missense DCLRE1C variant became linked to TCR beta V- and J-gene trimming. A later analysis showed TCR association rates differing by HLA locus, peaking at DRB1 and lowest at HLA-C.

Use of 60 Vbeta and 13 Jbeta primers characterized the PCR. Some clones are missing from TCRdb's copy, which holds only in-frame ones; the method was immunoSEQ multiplex PCR. This table has 100,000 to 150,000 clones, more than 65% appearing once. The germline V gene has CDR1 SGHRS and CDR2 YFSETQ. The CDR3 is 14 residues long. V lost 7 bases, J lost 2 bases, and 15 bases lay in between. In the case of this clone: Its target is unknown.

This TCR was recovered from a man in his late teens or twenties in good health and CMV-seronegative. The gene calls are TRBV5-1 and TRBJ1-1, with D perhaps matching TRBD1 (6 bases). The sequenced material came from PBMCs. For the CDR3, the DNA is TGCGCCAGCTCTCTGACAGGATCCAACACTGAAGCTTTCTTT. Translating gives CASSLTGSNTEAFF.